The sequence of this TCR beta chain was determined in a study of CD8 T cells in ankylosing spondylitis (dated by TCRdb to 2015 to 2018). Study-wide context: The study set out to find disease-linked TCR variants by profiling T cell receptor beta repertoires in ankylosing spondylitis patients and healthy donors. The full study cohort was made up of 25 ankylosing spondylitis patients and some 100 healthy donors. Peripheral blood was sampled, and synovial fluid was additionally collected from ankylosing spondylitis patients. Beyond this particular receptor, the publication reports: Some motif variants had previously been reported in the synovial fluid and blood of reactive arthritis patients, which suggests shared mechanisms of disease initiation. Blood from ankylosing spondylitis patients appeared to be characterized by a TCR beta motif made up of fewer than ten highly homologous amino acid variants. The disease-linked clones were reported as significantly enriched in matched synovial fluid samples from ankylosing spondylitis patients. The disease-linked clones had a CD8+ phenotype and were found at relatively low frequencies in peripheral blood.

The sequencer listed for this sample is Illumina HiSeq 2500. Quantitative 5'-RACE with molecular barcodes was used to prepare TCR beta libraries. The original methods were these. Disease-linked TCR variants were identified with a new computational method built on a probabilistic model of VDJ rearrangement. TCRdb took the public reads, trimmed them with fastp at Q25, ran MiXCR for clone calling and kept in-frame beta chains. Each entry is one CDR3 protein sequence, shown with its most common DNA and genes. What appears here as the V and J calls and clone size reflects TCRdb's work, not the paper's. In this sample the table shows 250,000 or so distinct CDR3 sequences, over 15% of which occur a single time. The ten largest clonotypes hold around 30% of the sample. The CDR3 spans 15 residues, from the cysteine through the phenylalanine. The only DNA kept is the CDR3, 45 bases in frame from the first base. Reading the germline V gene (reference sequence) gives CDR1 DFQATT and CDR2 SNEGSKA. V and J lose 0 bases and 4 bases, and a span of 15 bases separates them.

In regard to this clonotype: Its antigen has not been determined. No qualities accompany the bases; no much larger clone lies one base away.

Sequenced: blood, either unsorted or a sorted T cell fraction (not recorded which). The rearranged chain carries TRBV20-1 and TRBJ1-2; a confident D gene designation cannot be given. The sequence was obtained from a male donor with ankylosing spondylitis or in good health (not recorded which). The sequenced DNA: TGCAGTGCTAGAGATGAGCACCCGAATCCCTATGGCTACACCTTC. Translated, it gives CSARDEHPNPYGYTF.